Following are 8 T cell receptor beta chains from one sample sequenced in a study of T cell responses to AZD1222 COVID-19 vaccine. The assay was immunoSEQ multiplex PCR, and TCRdb's table has in-frame clones only and misses some. The table includes over 120,000 clones, roughly 92% detected once. The sample in question was peripheral blood, obtained on day 0 of AZD1222 vaccination. The receptors come from an adult in good health.

This chain uses TRBV7-2 with TRBJ2-7; 8 positions agree with TRBD2. Germline V CDR1 and CDR2: SGHTA, FQGNSA. The junction had 2 bases not matched to a gene; V was cut back by 1 base and J by 0 bases. The CDR3 length is 15 residues. As DNA, the CDR3 is TGTGCCAGCAGCTTAGGCGGGGGGAGCTCCTACGAGCAGTACTTC. Encoded protein: CASSLGGGSSYEQYF.

The chain carries TRBV5-1 and TRBJ2-7, with 8 positions matching TRBD1. This CDR3 is 15 amino acids long. J was trimmed by 5 bases and V by 5 bases; bases with no gene match: 12. Germline-derived CDR1 and CDR2 are SGHRS and YFSETQ. Here the CDR3 reads CASRSDARGQNEQYF. In DNA, the CDR3 is TGCGCCAGCAGATCAGATGCCAGGGGGCAAAACGAGCAGTACTTC.

The rearrangement uses TRBV21-1 and TRBJ2-7; the table's D gene call, TRBD2, was not cross checked with the DNA. TRBV21-1 is described as a pseudogene. CDR3 size: 13 residues. The CDR3 here is CASPASCTYEQYF. The CDR3 nucleotides are TGTGCCAGCCCGGCTAGCTGTACCTACGAGCAGTACTTC.

This chain connects TRBV15 to TRBJ2-1; D unclear. Germline CDR1 and CDR2: LNHNV and YYDKDF (reference sequence). The length of the CDR3 is 13 residues. The germline V and J ends were trimmed by 0 bases and 6 bases, with 6 bases remaining between them. The DNA for the CDR3 is TGTGCCACCAGCAGAGATCAGTTCAATGAGCAGTTCTTC. It codes for CATSRDQFNEQFF.

V and J are TRBV5-1 and TRBJ2-5; D tentatively fits TRBD1 or TRBD2 (5 bases each). The CDR3 has 14 amino acids. V was pared by 4 bases and J by 5 bases, with 15 bases between. In germline, CDR1 is SGHRS, CDR2 YFSETQ. CDR3 DNA: TGCGCCAGCAGCCCGCCGGGGCAGACGGAGACCCAGTACTTC. Protein sequence: CASSPPGQTETQYF.

This sequence joins TRBV11-2 and TRBJ2-1; the D is unclear. Germline V CDR1 and CDR2: SGHAT, FQNNGV. V dropped 3 bases and J dropped 6 bases, with 15 bases sitting between them. The CDR3 covers 15 residues. CDR3 sequence (DNA): TGTGCCAGCAGCTTGAGCTTTTTTCCGACCAATGAGCAGTTCTTC. Encoded protein: CASSLSFFPTNEQFF. The full variable domain, with the rest looked up from reference TRBV11-2 and TRBJ2-1, is EAGVAQSPRYKIIEKRQSVAFWCNPISGHATLYWYQQILGQGPKLLIQFQNNGVVDDSQLPKDRFSAERLKGVDSTLKIQPAKLEDSAVYLCASSLSFFPTNEQFFGPGTRLTVL.

The J gene is TRBJ2-3, the V gene TRBV4-1, with D unresolved. V was shortened by 0 bases and J by 2 bases, with 6 bases between the two germline ends. The CDR3 extends over 14 amino acids. Germline V CDR1 and CDR2: MGHRA, YSYEKL. CDR3 amino acids: CASSQDSHTDTQYF. CDR3 coding DNA: TGCGCCAGCAGCCAAGATTCCCACACAGATACGCAGTATTTT.

This clone was seen a handful of times. The rearrangement joins TRBV19 to TRBJ1-1; the D is unclear. Germline CDR1 reads LNHDA; CDR2 reads SQIVND (reference sequence). The CDR3 has 14 amino acids. Trimming left V 0 bases short and J 5 bases short, with 10 bases between. The CDR3 sequence is CASSIEFMGTEAFF. The CDR3 nucleotides read TGTGCCAGTAGTATAGAATTTATGGGGACTGAAGCTTTCTTT.